A selection of T cell receptor beta chains follows, all from one sample in a study of blood T cell repertoires in COVID-19. Here immunoSEQ multiplex PCR was the method, and the copy in TCRdb shows in-frame clones only, minus some. The table includes under 250,000 clones, approximately 84% detected once. Material: PBMCs or T cells enriched from blood (not recorded which). The receptors here all came from a man aged 35-49 years who had recovered from COVID-19. Each CDR3 is given with its conserved first and last residue. D genes are given only for firm matches. The size entry is marked missing in some rows and otherwise reads once, few, many or a size class.

J gene,V gene,D gene,clone size,CDR3 protein,CDR3 DNA
TRBJ2-3,TRBV5-1,-,-,CASSLLADSSTDTQYF,TGCGCCAGCAGCTTGCTGGCGGACTCGAGCACAGATACGCAGTATTTT
TRBJ1-5,TRBV15,TRBD1,-,CATSRGEQGNQPQHF,TGTGCCACCAGCAGGGGGGAACAGGGGAATCAGCCCCAGCATTTT
TRBJ2-5,TRBV7-3,-,-,CASSRGETQYF,TGTGCCAGCAGCCGGGGGGAGACCCAGTACTTC
TRBJ2-3,TRBV11-2,-,-,CASSSGERGTQYF,TGTGCCAGCAGCTCGGGGGAGCGAGGTACGCAGTATTTT
TRBJ1-2,TRBV3-1/TRBV3-2,TRBD1,-,CASSHNRGGPLYGYTF,TGTGCCAGCAGCCATAACAGGGGGGGCCCCCTCTATGGCTACACCTTC
TRBJ1-1,TRBV30,-,-,CAWNRNTEAFF,TGTGCCTGGAACAGGAACACTGAAGCTTTCTTT
TRBJ2-3,TRBV10-3,-,once,CAISDWGESSDTQYF,TGTGCCATCAGTGATTGGGGGGAAAGTTCAGATACGCAGTATTTT
TRBJ1-6,TRBV5-1,-,-,CASSLDGGSDSPLHF,TGCGCCAGCAGCTTGGATGGGGGCTCGGATTCACCCCTCCACTTT
TRBJ2-7,TRBV28,TRBD1,-,CASRTGGSYEQYF,TGTGCCAGCAGAACAGGGGGCTCCTACGAGCAGTACTTC
TRBJ1-1,TRBV29-1,-,-,CSARASAGAEAFF,TGCAGCGCACGAGCGTCAGCTGGCGCTGAAGCTTTCTTT
TRBJ2-2,TRBV28,TRBD2,-,CASSPRLALNTGELFF,TGTGCCAGCAGTCCACGACTAGCGTTGAACACCGGGGAGCTGTTTTTT
TRBJ1-4,TRBV9,-,-,CASSVDTGQNNEKLFF,TGTGCCAGCAGCGTGGATACGGGACAAAATAATGAAAAACTGTTTTTT
TRBJ1-3,TRBV3-1/TRBV3-2,TRBD1,-,CASSFDRGLRGNTIYF,TGTGCCAGCAGCTTCGACAGGGGGCTGAGAGGAAACACCATATATTTT
TRBJ2-3,TRBV7-3,TRBD2,-,CASSSAGGATDTQYF,TGTGCCAGCAGCTCAGCGGGGGGGGCCACAGATACGCAGTATTTT
TRBJ2-2,TRBV27,TRBD2,-,CASSYEREVGTGELFF,TGTGCCAGCAGTTACGAGCGGGAGGTCGGCACCGGGGAGCTGTTTTTT
TRBJ1-2,TRBV24-1,-,many,CATSGGQWEGYTF,TGTGCCACCAGTGGTGGACAGTGGGAAGGCTACACCTTC
TRBJ2-7,TRBV19,TRBD1,-,CASSGTGGAREQYF,TGTGCCAGTAGTGGGACAGGGGGCGCTCGGGAGCAGTACTTC
TRBJ1-5,TRBV4-1,-,few,CASSQVSGPQHF,TGCGCCAGCAGCCAAGTAAGCGGGCCCCAGCATTTT
TRBJ1-1,TRBV7-2,-,-,CAATRGSGNTEAFF,TGTGCCGCCACACGGGGTTCTGGGAACACTGAAGCTTTCTTT
TRBJ2-5,TRBV7-9,-,-,CASRSTLEGDAQETQYF,TGTGCCAGCAGATCCACATTAGAGGGGGATGCCCAAGAGACCCAGTACTTC
TRBJ2-7,TRBV7-8,-,-,CASRQNRATSEQYF,TGTGCCAGCAGACAAAACAGGGCTACCAGCGAGCAGTACTTC
TRBJ2-1,TRBV7-3,-,-,CASSLWSAAEQFF,TGTGCCAGCAGCTTATGGTCAGCGGCCGAGCAGTTCTTC
TRBJ2-1,TRBV18,TRBD2,-,CASSPLAGGYNEQFF,TGTGCCAGCTCACCATTAGCGGGGGGCTACAATGAGCAGTTCTTC
TRBJ2-4,TRBV5-8,TRBD2,-,CASSFIGGSIQYF,TGTGCCAGCAGCTTTATCGGGGGGTCCATTCAGTACTTC
TRBJ1-5,TRBV18,TRBD1,-,CASSQQGTGNNQPQHF,TGTGCCAGCTCACAACAAGGGACAGGGAACAATCAGCCCCAGCATTTT
TRBJ1-1,TRBV29-1,-,-,CSVAWRDTEAFF,TGCAGCGTGGCCTGGAGGGATACTGAAGCTTTCTTT
TRBJ2-1,TRBV9,-,-,CASSDQLRNEQFF,TGTGCCAGCAGCGACCAACTTCGCAATGAGCAGTTCTTC
TRBJ2-1,TRBV7-6,TRBD2,-,CASSTSPQRDWAGEQFF,TGTGCCAGCAGCACGTCTCCTCAGCGGGATTGGGCTGGGGAGCAGTTCTTC
TRBJ2-3,TRBV13,TRBD2,-,CASSLIRRLAGEWTDTQYF,TGTGCCAGCAGCCTAATCCGGAGACTAGCGGGGGAGTGGACAGATACGCAGTATTTT
TRBJ2-1,TRBV23-1,-,-,CASSPLGGAHYGEQFF,TGCGCCAGCAGTCCCCTGGGGGGGGCGCATTATGGTGAGCAGTTCTTC
TRBJ2-5,TRBV27,-,-,CASSLLGYQETQYF,TGTGCCAGCAGTTTACTGGGCTATCAAGAGACCCAGTACTTC
TRBJ2-3,TRBV6-1,TRBD2,-,CASSETLAGGWDTQYF,TGTGCCAGCAGTGAAACATTGGCGGGGGGTTGGGATACGCAGTATTTT
TRBJ1-2,TRBV6-2/TRBV6-3,TRBD1,-,CASSSQGALNGYTF,TGTGCCAGCAGTTCTCAGGGGGCCCTCAATGGCTACACCTTC
TRBJ2-1,TRBV11-2,-,-,CASSFAYLKEQFF,TGTGCCAGCAGCTTTGCTTATCTAAAGGAGCAGTTCTTC
TRBJ1-2,TRBV3-1/TRBV3-2,-,many,CASSQLRNYGYTF,TGTGCCAGCAGCCAATTGCGCAACTATGGCTACACCTTC
TRBJ2-1,TRBV4-1,-,-,CASSQDRDSYTYNEQFF,TGCGCCAGCAGCCAAGACCGGGACTCATACACCTACAATGAGCAGTTCTTC
TRBJ2-7,TRBV10-3,-,-,CAITSFDEQYF,TGTGCCATCACTAGTTTCGACGAGCAGTACTTC
TRBJ1-1,TRBV18,-,-,CAAIGVPRHTEAFF,TGTGCCGCGATAGGGGTCCCACGGCACACTGAAGCTTTCTTT
TRBJ2-1,TRBV12-3/TRBV12-4,-,-,CASSLGGFNEQFF,TGTGCCAGCAGTTTAGGAGGGTTCAATGAGCAGTTCTTC
TRBJ1-6,TRBV6-1,-,-,CASSDRTAYNSPLHF,TGTGCCAGCAGTGATCGGACAGCCTATAATTCACCCCTCCACTTT
TRBJ1-2,TRBV9,-,once,CASSPKGISYGYTF,TGTGCCAGCAGCCCGAAGGGGATTAGCTATGGCTACACCTTC
TRBJ1-6,TRBV27,TRBD1,-,CASSLGQGGGHNSPLHF,TGTGCCAGCAGTTTGGGACAGGGTGGTGGTCATAATTCACCCCTCCACTTT
TRBJ1-2,TRBV5-1,-,few,CASSSRVSNYGYTF,TGCGCCAGCAGCTCCCGGGTGTCTAACTATGGCTACACCTTC
TRBJ2-7,TRBV6-2/TRBV6-3,-,once,CASSYTEYEQYF,TGTGCCAGCAGTTACACGGAGTACGAGCAGTACTTC
TRBJ2-3,TRBV27,TRBD1,once,CASSPGQGPDTQYF,TGTGCCAGCAGCCCGGGACAGGGGCCAGATACGCAGTATTTT
TRBJ2-7,TRBV6-5,-,-,CASSPVSGVQGEQYF,TGTGCCAGCAGTCCCGTATCCGGGGTGCAAGGCGAGCAGTACTTC
TRBJ2-2,TRBV29-1,-,-,CSVVVQGKDGELFF,TGCAGCGTTGTCGTCCAGGGCAAGGACGGGGAGCTGTTTTTT
TRBJ1-1,TRBV6-2/TRBV6-3,-,few,CASSYGGQVPFF,TGTGCCAGCAGTTACGGCGGACAAGTGCCTTTCTTT
TRBJ1-1,TRBV27,TRBD1,-,CASSLTGFTEAFF,TGTGCCAGCAGTCTGACAGGGTTCACTGAAGCTTTCTTT
TRBJ1-5,TRBV18,-,once,CASSLTTPGGVGNQPQHF,TGTGCCAGCTCACTAACCACCCCGGGCGGGGTGGGCAATCAGCCCCAGCATTTT